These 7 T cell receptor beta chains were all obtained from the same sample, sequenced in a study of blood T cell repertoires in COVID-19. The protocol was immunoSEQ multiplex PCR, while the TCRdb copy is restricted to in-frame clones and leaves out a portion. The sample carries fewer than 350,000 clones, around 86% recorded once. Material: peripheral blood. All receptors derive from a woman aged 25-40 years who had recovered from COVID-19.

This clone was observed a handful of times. The CDR3: CASNTGTAGELFF. The CDR3 bases are TGTGCCAGCAACACCGGGACAGCCGGGGAGCTGTTTTTT. This chain uses TRBV12-3 or TRBV12-4 with TRBJ2-2, with 7 bases that match TRBD1. This CDR3 has 13 residues. J lost 6 bases, V lost 7 bases, and 5 bases had no gene match.

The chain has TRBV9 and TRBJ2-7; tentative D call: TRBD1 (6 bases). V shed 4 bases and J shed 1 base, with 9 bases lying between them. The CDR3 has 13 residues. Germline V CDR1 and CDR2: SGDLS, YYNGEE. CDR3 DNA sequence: TGTGCCAGCAGCCAAGGACAGTCCTACGAGCAGTACTTC. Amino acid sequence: CASSQGQSYEQYF. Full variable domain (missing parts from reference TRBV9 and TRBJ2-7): DSGVTQTPKHLITATGQRVTLRCSPRSGDLSVYWYQQSLDQGLQFLIQYYNGEERAKGNILERFSAQQFPDLHSELNLSSLELGDSALYFCASSQGQSYEQYFGPGTRLTVT.

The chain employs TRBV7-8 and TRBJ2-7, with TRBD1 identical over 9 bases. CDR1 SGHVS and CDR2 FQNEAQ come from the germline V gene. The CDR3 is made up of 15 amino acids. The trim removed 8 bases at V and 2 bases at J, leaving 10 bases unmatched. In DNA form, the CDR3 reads TGTGCCAGCGCCATGAACAGGGGGCGAACCTACGAGCAGTACTTC. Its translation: CASAMNRGRTYEQYF.

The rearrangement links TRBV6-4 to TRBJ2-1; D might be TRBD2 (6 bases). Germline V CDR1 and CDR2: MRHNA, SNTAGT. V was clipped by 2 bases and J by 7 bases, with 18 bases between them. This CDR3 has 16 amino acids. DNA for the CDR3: TGTGCCAGCAGTGACCGTGGGGGACTCCCGGAGAATGAGCAGTTCTTC. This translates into CASSDRGGLPENEQFF.

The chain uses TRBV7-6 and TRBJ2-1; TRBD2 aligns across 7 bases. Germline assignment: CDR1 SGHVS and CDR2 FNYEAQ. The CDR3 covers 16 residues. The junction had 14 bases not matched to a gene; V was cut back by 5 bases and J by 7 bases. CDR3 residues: CASSTGTTRTENEQFF. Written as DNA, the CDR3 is TGTGCCAGCAGCACCGGGACTACCCGAACCGAGAATGAGCAGTTCTTC.

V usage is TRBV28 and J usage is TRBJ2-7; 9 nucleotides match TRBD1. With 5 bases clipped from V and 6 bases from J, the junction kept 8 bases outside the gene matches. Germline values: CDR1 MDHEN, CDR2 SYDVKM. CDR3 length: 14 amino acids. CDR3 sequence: CASSPRDRVREQYF. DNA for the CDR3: TGTGCCAGCAGTCCTCGGGACAGGGTTCGCGAGCAGTACTTC.

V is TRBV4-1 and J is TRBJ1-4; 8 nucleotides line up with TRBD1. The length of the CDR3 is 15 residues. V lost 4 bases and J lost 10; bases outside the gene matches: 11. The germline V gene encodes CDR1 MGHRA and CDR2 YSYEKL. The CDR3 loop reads CASSLVLGQGTKLFF. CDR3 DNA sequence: TGCGCCAGCAGCCTCGTCCTTGGACAGGGAACAAAACTGTTTTTT.